Sequencing of this T cell receptor (beta chain) was carried out in a study of T cell responses to AZD1222 COVID-19 vaccine. The germline V and J ends were trimmed by 0 bases and 0 bases, with 8 bases remaining between them. The germline gives CDR1 SGHAT, CDR2 FQNNGV. The CDR3 spans 15 residues. Produced via immunoSEQ multiplex PCR; TCRdb's table is partial and in-frame only. The sample lists some 150,000 clones, approximately 85% occurring once. Study-level results: Clonal diversity may have been underestimated in mostly white British donors. The breadth and depth of Spike-specific TCRs increased once two AZD1222 doses had been given. CD4 TCRs associated with vaccination spanned spike, dominating at 160-218 and 743-854.

A remark on this clone: Its antigen remains unknown.

V and J are TRBV11-2 and TRBJ1-1; D remains unclear. This receptor was taken from an adult in good health. The source was peripheral blood, collected on day 0 of AZD1222 vaccination. For the CDR3, the DNA is TGTGCCAGCAGCTTAGATTGGCAGCTGAACACTGAAGCTTTCTTT. Protein sequence: CASSLDWQLNTEAFF.